This TCR beta chain was retrieved from a study of immune evolution from preneoplasia to lung adenocarcinoma. To note about this clone: What it recognizes is unknown.

Between the mid-2010s and the late 2010s, patients underwent resection in Japan or China. Each case's diagnosis was confirmed by two pathologists on H&E. Study-level results: Clonality was highest in normal lung, lower in later-stage lesions apparently. From normal lung to invasive adenocarcinoma, top clone frequencies appeared to decrease.

Measured with immunoSEQ multiplex PCR; TCRdb has only the in-frame clones, and not every one. The sample has more than 6,500 clones; approximately 82% are singletons. There are 18 residues in the CDR3. Germline loops: CDR1 SGHNT, CDR2 YYREEE (reference sequence). V lost 4 bases to trimming and J lost 5 bases; unmatched junction nucleotides: 18. Sequencing was done on a sample of FFPE minimally invasive lung adenocarcinoma tissue. The TCR comes from a donor of 70 years or more with lung adenocarcinoma. This chain connects TRBV5-4 to TRBJ2-1, with TRBD2 matching 7 bases. The CDR3 protein is CASSPRGRGAGVDNEQFF. The CDR3, as DNA: TGTGCCAGCAGCCCCCGGGGGAGAGGGGCGGGAGTTGACAATGAGCAGTTCTTC.